Listed here is a single T cell receptor (beta chain). The sample originates from a study of control samples from healthy donors and cancer patients. The CDR3 runs to 15 residues. Trimming removed 3 bases at V and 6 bases at J, with 12 bases between. The germline CDR1 and CDR2 sequences are SEHNR and FQNEAQ (reference sequence). Measured with immunoSEQ multiplex PCR; TCRdb has only the in-frame clones, and not every one. The sample consists of roughly 160,000 clones, around 88% of them appearing once. Specimen: blood. This sequence joins TRBV7-9 and TRBJ1-6, with D unresolved. The TCR was taken from a woman in her thirties in good health. The CDR3 sequence: CASSFGGGFNSPLHF. CDR3 bases: TGTGCCAGCAGCTTTGGTGGCGGTTTTAATTCACCCCTCCACTTT.